A single sample is the source of the 3 T cell receptor beta chains below, sequenced in a study of OX40 agonist ivuxolimab in advanced cancers. The assay was immunoSEQ multiplex PCR, and TCRdb's table has in-frame clones only and misses some. The profile covers under 35,000 clones, with about four fifths appearing a single time and approximately 20% taken by the ten largest. The sample consisted of CD4+ or CD8+ T cells sorted from blood, taken in a trial of the OX40 agonist ivuxolimab. These TCRs come from an adult with an advanced solid tumor such as melanoma, head and neck, liver or kidney cancer.

The count of this clone is one. This rearrangement joins TRBV4-1 to TRBJ1-2; D is perhaps TRBD1 (5 bases). Germline V CDR1 and CDR2: MGHRA, YSYEKL. The V gene lost 1 base and the J gene lost 5 bases, with 14 bases spanning the gap. This CDR3 contains 15 residues. The chain's CDR3 is CASSQGAGIWYGYTF. CDR3 in DNA: TGCGCCAGCAGCCAAGGAGCAGGGATTTGGTATGGCTACACCTTC.

This chain joins TRBV2 and TRBJ1-1; D unresolved. The CDR3 covers 9 residues. Looked up from germline, CDR1 is SNHLY and CDR2 is FYNNEI. Trimming took off 5 bases at V and 10 bases at J, with 5 bases between the two ends. The CDR3 DNA is TGTGCCAGCAGTCCATTAGCTTTCTTT. It yields the protein CASSPLAFF.

V gene TRBV6-1 combines with J gene TRBJ1-1, with D possibly TRBD1 on 6 matching bases. V was clipped by 4 bases and J by 7 bases, with 19 bases between them. The germline V gene has CDR1 MNHNS and CDR2 SASEGT. This CDR3 contains 15 residues. CDR3 protein: CASSGVTGRAIEAFF. CDR3 coding DNA: TGTGCCAGCAGTGGGGTCACAGGGAGAGCAATTGAAGCTTTCTTT.